The rows below give T cell receptor beta chains drawn from one sample of a study of shared clonotypes between healthy human individuals. The repertoire was sequenced with immunoSEQ multiplex PCR; TCRdb's copy has only in-frame clones and lacks some. This table holds about 2.4 million clones, roughly 92% found once. The sample taken for sequencing was naive CD4+ T cells sorted from blood. The receptors stem from a man aged 18 to 30 in good health. The CDR3 runs from the conserved cysteine through the conserved F or W. A D gene is named only where the DNA matches it firmly. Clone size is stated in some rows and not others, as once, few, many or a class when expanded.

j_gene | d_gene | v_gene | abundance | CDR3aa | CDR3nt
TRBJ1-6 | TRBD1 | TRBV19 | NA | CASRDRGGSPLHF | TGTGCCAGTAGGGACAGGGGAGGTTCACCCCTCCACTTT
TRBJ2-1 | NA | TRBV4-3 | NA | CASSQGRGSYNEQFF | TGCGCCAGCAGCCAAGGACGAGGCTCCTACAATGAGCAGTTCTTC
TRBJ2-4 | NA | TRBV7-9 | NA | CASSSQGRPAKNIQYF | TGTGCCAGCAGCTCGCAAGGGCGTCCGGCCAAAAACATTCAGTACTTC
TRBJ2-1 | TRBD1 | TRBV4-3 | NA | CASSLQGATYNEQFF | TGCGCCAGCAGCCTCCAGGGGGCAACCTACAATGAGCAGTTCTTC
TRBJ1-3 | NA | TRBV6-5 | NA | CASSYSDTSGNTIYF | TGTGCCAGCAGTTACTCTGACACCTCTGGAAACACCATATATTTT
TRBJ1-5 | NA | TRBV10-2 | NA | CASSESASSQPQHF | TGCGCCAGCAGTGAGTCGGCCAGCAGTCAGCCCCAGCATTTT
TRBJ1-4 | NA | TRBV4-3 | NA | CASSLGHATNEKLFF | TGCGCCAGCAGCCTTGGACACGCAACTAATGAAAAACTGTTTTTT
TRBJ2-1 | TRBD1 | TRBV7-2 | NA | CASSRLGGVSDEQFF | TGTGCCAGCAGCCGTTTAGGGGGCGTAAGTGATGAGCAGTTCTTC
TRBJ2-5 | NA | TRBV10-3 | NA | CAIKGSQETQYF | TGTGCCATTAAGGGCAGTCAAGAGACCCAGTACTTC
TRBJ2-1 | TRBD2 | TRBV19 | NA | CASRSSGSSYNEQFF | TGTGCCAGTAGAAGTAGCGGGAGCTCCTACAATGAGCAGTTCTTC
TRBJ1-6 | NA | TRBV6-5 | NA | CASSRRDSGSPLHF | TGTGCCAGCAGTCGAAGGGATTCGGGCTCACCCCTCCACTTT
TRBJ1-5 | TRBD1 | TRBV2 | NA | CASSDRGQGLFGSNQPQHF | TGTGCCAGCAGTGACCGTGGACAGGGGTTGTTTGGGAGCAATCAGCCCCAGCATTTT
TRBJ2-1 | TRBD2 | TRBV10-3 | NA | CAISELAGGSNEQFF | TGTGCCATCAGTGAACTAGCGGGGGGGAGTAATGAGCAGTTCTTC
TRBJ2-3 | NA | TRBV5-1 | NA | CASSFGTDTQYF | TGCGCCAGCAGCTTTGGTACAGATACGCAGTATTTT
TRBJ1-4 | NA | TRBV25-1 | NA | CASSESLLGGKLFF | TGTGCCAGCAGTGAATCGCTTTTGGGAGGAAAACTGTTTTTT
TRBJ1-2 | NA | TRBV19 | NA | CASSTQTETNYGYTF | TGTGCCAGTAGTACTCAGACGGAGACAAATTATGGCTACACCTTC
TRBJ1-1 | NA | TRBV7-2 | once | CASSLGPGSGTEAFF | TGTGCCAGCAGCTTAGGGCCGGGGTCGGGGACTGAAGCTTTCTTT
TRBJ2-2 | TRBD2 | TRBV4-3 | NA | CASRGLANTGELFF | TGCGCCAGCAGAGGACTAGCGAACACCGGGGAGCTGTTTTTT
TRBJ2-3 | NA | TRBV29-1 | NA | CSVESPGRDTQYF | TGCAGCGTTGAGTCCCCCGGCAGGGATACGCAGTATTTT
TRBJ2-2 | NA | TRBV7-2 | NA | CASSSSAANTGELFF | TGTGCCAGCAGCTCCTCAGCGGCGAACACCGGGGAGCTGTTTTTT
TRBJ2-7 | NA | TRBV11-2 | NA | CASSLQGEQYF | TGTGCCAGCAGCTTACAAGGCGAGCAGTACTTC
TRBJ1-5 | NA | TRBV6-6 | NA | CASSYRRGDSNQPQHF | TGTGCCAGCAGTTATCGCAGAGGGGATAGCAATCAGCCCCAGCATTTT
TRBJ1-1 | NA | TRBV4-1 | NA | CASSLTQGLSTEAFF | TGCGCCAGCAGCCTAACCCAGGGTCTGAGCACTGAAGCTTTCTTT
TRBJ1-5 | NA | TRBV2 | NA | CASDEGGAQHF | TGTGCCAGCGATGAGGGGGGGGCCCAGCATTTT